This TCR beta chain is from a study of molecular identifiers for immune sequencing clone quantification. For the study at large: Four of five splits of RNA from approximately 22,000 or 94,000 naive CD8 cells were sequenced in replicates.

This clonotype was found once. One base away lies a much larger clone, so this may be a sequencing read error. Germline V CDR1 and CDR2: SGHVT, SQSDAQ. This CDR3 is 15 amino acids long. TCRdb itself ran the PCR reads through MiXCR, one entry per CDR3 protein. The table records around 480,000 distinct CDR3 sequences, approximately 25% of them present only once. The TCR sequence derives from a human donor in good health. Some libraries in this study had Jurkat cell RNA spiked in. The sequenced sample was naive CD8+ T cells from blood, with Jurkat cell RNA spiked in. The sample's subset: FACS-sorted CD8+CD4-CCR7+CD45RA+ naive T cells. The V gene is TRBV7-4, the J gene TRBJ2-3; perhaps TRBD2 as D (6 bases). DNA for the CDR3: TGTGCCATCAGCTTAGCGGTGGCTAGCACAGATACGCAGTATTTT. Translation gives CAISLAVASTDTQYF.